The 28 T cell receptor beta chains given below trace back to one sample, sequenced in a study of human T cells and chemical hapten exposure. Described time point: healthy volunteer bleed at 6 weeks. Extraction of total RNA was performed on unfractionated whole blood. One entry per CDR3 protein, called by TCRdb with MiXCR from the RACE reads. In the table there are 50,000 to 70,000 distinct CDR3 sequences, approximately 6.1% of which are singletons. Sequences were obtained from whole blood. The receptors come from a female donor in good health. Some clones in this sample may be carry-over from other donors' samples.

This clonotype occurred many times. CDR3 coding DNA: TGCGCCAGCAGCTTGGGGGACGGCAATCAGCCCCAGCATTTT. It specifies CASSLGDGNQPQHF. This chain connects TRBV5-1 to TRBJ1-5, with a possible D match to TRBD1 (5 bases). V was trimmed by 0 bases and J by 2 bases, leaving 6 bases between them. This CDR3 has 14 amino acids. Germline values: CDR1 SGHRS, CDR2 YFSETQ. The full variable domain, in which reference TRBV5-1 and TRBJ1-5 provide the parts outside the CDR3, is KAGVTQTPRYLIKTRGQQVTLSCSPISGHRSVSWYQQTPGQGLQFLFEYFSETQRNKGNFPGRFSGRQFSNSRSEMNVSTLELGDSALYLCASSLGDGNQPQHFGDGTRLSIL.

This clonotype has ten or more counts. V and J are TRBV6-1 and TRBJ1-6; D may be TRBD1 (6 bases). V was clipped by 7 bases and J by 8 bases, with 15 bases between them. The CDR3 sequence is 14 residues long. The V gene's germline CDR1 is MNHNS and CDR2 SASEGT. CDR3 in amino acids: CASTPTRGDSPLHF. The CDR3 nucleotides are TGTGCCAGCACCCCGACCAGGGGTGATTCACCCCTCCACTTT.

The table lists this clonotype with many counts. This chain joins TRBV27 and TRBJ2-5, with 9 bases matching TRBD2. The V and J ends lost 6 bases and 5 bases, in that order; junction bases with no gene match: 10. CDR1 and CDR2 from the germline V gene are MNHEY and SMNVEV (reference sequence). The CDR3 consists of 15 residues. DNA for the CDR3: TGTGCCAGCAGATACCTAGCGGGGAGCGGGGAGACCCAGTACTTC. This translates into CASRYLAGSGETQYF.

In this sample, this clonotype turned up a few times. The chain carries TRBV7-9 and TRBJ2-5; TRBD1 matches 8 bases. The CDR3 consists of 18 residues. Germline V gene sequence: CDR1 SEHNR, CDR2 FQNEAQ (reference sequence). The ends lost 2 bases at V and 4 bases at J; junction bases unmatched: 15. DNA for the CDR3: TGTGCCAGCAGCTTATTCTTTATCCCACAGGGGGGTAGAGAGACCCAGTACTTC. Protein sequence: CASSLFFIPQGGRETQYF.

This clonotype came up a few times. The chain couples TRBV18 to TRBJ2-1; 10 positions agree with TRBD2. Looked up from germline, CDR1 is KGHSH and CDR2 is LQKENI. The CDR3 is 18 residues long. The V gene end was trimmed by 4 bases and the J gene end by 1 base; junction bases not matched to a gene: 10. The CDR3 bases are TGTGCCAGCTCACAGTCCCAGCGGGAGGGCCCGTCCTACAATGAGCAGTTCTTC. Its protein is CASSQSQREGPSYNEQFF.

The chain is built from TRBV28 and TRBJ2-7; D uncertain. Germline V gene data show CDR1 as MDHEN and CDR2 as SYDVKM. V lost 10 bases and J 5 bases, leaving 24 bases between the germline ends. This CDR3 comprises 15 residues. CDR3 in amino acids: CATRPVGPGSHEQYF. The CDR3 bases are TGTGCCACCAGACCCGTCGGCCCTGGTTCCCACGAGCAGTACTTC.

This clonotype was recorded at least ten times. The chain carries TRBV10-3 and TRBJ2-1; 10 nucleotides match TRBD2. The CDR3 is made up of 13 amino acids. Germline V gene data show CDR1 as ENHRY and CDR2 as SYGVKD. The junction had 7 bases not matched to a gene; V was cut back by 8 bases and J by 9 bases. CDR3 in amino acids: CAISASGRAEQFF. As DNA, the CDR3 is TGTGCCATCTCTGCTAGCGGGAGAGCTGAGCAGTTCTTC.

This clonotype was seen a handful of times. J is TRBJ2-3 and V is TRBV6-2 or TRBV6-3; D is ambiguous. Trimming shortened V by 0 bases and J by 3 bases, and 16 bases separated the two germline ends. The germline V gene encodes CDR1 MNHEY and CDR2 SVGEGT. The CDR3 is 17 residues long. The CDR3 DNA reads as TGTGCCAGCAGTTACTCGAGCGCCCGCCAAATGACAGATACGCAGTATTTT. Translated, it gives CASSYSSARQMTDTQYF.

This clonotype showed up just a few times. This rearrangement joins TRBV29-1 to TRBJ2-7; D ambiguous. From germline, CDR1 is SQVTM and CDR2 ANQGSEA. CDR3 size: 13 residues. Trimming removed 7 bases at V and 5 bases at J, with 18 bases between. Here the CDR3 DNA reads TGCAGCGCCTCAAAGGTGACGGACGACGAGCAGTACTTC. This translates into CSASKVTDDEQYF.

This clonotype was counted at least ten times. The chain joins TRBV7-2 to TRBJ1-6, with unresolved D. The V gene lost 5 bases and the J gene lost 0 bases, with 8 bases spanning the gap. Per germline, CDR1 SGHTA and CDR2 FQGNSA. This CDR3 comprises 15 residues. The chain's CDR3 is CASSGIHSYNSPLHF. The CDR3 coding sequence is TGTGCCAGCAGCGGGATTCACTCCTATAATTCACCCCTCCACTTT.

This clonotype was picked up many times. This rearrangement joins TRBV28 to TRBJ2-7; D might be TRBD2 (5 bases). CDR1 and CDR2 from the germline V gene are MDHEN and SYDVKM. This CDR3 has 14 residues. Trimming removed 5 bases at V and 2 bases at J, with 13 bases between. CDR3 sequence: CASSPTGLPYEQYF. CDR3 DNA sequence: TGTGCCAGCAGTCCTACTGGACTTCCCTACGAGCAGTACTTC.

The rearrangement uses TRBV6-1 and TRBJ2-1, with 8 bases lining up with TRBD1. Losses at the gene ends were 6 bases for V and 8 bases for J; bases not matched to a gene: 9. This CDR3 has 14 residues. Per germline, CDR1 MNHNS and CDR2 SASEGT. CDR3 nucleotide sequence: TGTGCCAGCAGGCTCACTCAGGGGGCCGATGAGCAGTTCTTC. Amino acid sequence: CASRLTQGADEQFF.

This clonotype was counted at least ten times. The chain employs TRBV28 and TRBJ2-7, with TRBD1 matching 9 bases. The CDR3 totals 16 residues. After removal of 5 bases from V and 2 bases from J, the junction contained 10 bases not matched to a gene. From germline, CDR1 is MDHEN and CDR2 SYDVKM. The chain's CDR3 is CASSTGQGTATYEQYF. For the CDR3, the DNA is TGTGCCAGCAGTACCGGACAGGGGACAGCGACCTACGAGCAGTACTTC.

The chain carries TRBV27 and TRBJ2-5, with unresolved D. V shed 5 bases and J shed 2 bases, with 9 bases lying between them. Germline V gene lookup returns CDR1 MNHEY and CDR2 SMNVEV (reference sequence). The length of the CDR3 is 13 residues. CDR3 nucleotides: TGTGCCAGCAGTCGAAAAAGTCAAGAGACCCAGTACTTC. It encodes CASSRKSQETQYF.

This clonotype was counted many times. This rearrangement joins TRBV24-1 to TRBJ2-2; 7 bases are a match to TRBD2. The V segment lost 6 bases and the J segment 3 bases; nucleotides outside the gene matches: 9. Germline-derived CDR1 and CDR2 are KGHDR and SFDVKD. The CDR3 is 16 residues long. In DNA form, the CDR3 reads TGTGCCACCAGTAACGCGGGACTACAAGACACCGGGGAGCTGTTTTTT. It yields the protein CATSNAGLQDTGELFF.

This clonotype occurred many times. The gene calls are TRBV7-2 and TRBJ2-5, with D uncertain. The CDR3 spans 14 residues. V shed 1 base and J shed 2 bases, with 8 bases lying between them. Germline-derived CDR1 and CDR2 are SGHTA and FQGNSA. The CDR3: CASSLDQRQETQYF. CDR3 nucleotide sequence: TGTGCCAGCAGCTTAGATCAGCGACAAGAGACCCAGTACTTC.

The chain links TRBV29-1 to TRBJ2-7; D gene uncertain. Germline V gene sequence: CDR1 SQVTM, CDR2 ANQGSEA. CDR3 length equals 11 residues. The V end was cut by 3 bases, the J end by 6 bases, with 9 bases between. This chain's CDR3 is CSVELGTEQYF. In DNA form, the CDR3 reads TGCAGCGTTGAGTTAGGTACCGAGCAGTACTTC.

The chain has TRBV7-9 and TRBJ2-1, with TRBD2 as a possible D gene (6 bases). V gave up 9 bases and J gave up 1 base, with 19 bases separating them. Germline V gives CDR1 SEHNR, CDR2 FQNEAQ (reference sequence). The CDR3 totals 16 residues. CDR3 sequence (DNA): TGTGCCAGTCGGATCGACGGGACTGATTCCTACAATGAGCAGTTCTTC. It yields the protein CASRIDGTDSYNEQFF.

In its sample, this clonotype was seen many times. The chain links TRBV28 to TRBJ2-6; 7 nucleotides align to TRBD1. Germline assignment: CDR1 MDHEN and CDR2 SYDVKM. The V gene end was trimmed by 6 bases and the J gene end by 4 bases; junction bases not matched to a gene: 6. The CDR3 totals 15 residues. CDR3 in DNA: TGTGCCAGCAGCCGAGGGGGCGCAGGGGCCAACGTCCTGACTTTC. Translation: CASSRGGAGANVLTF. Filled out from reference TRBV28 and TRBJ2-6, the complete variable domain reads DVKVTQSSRYLVKRTGEKVFLECVQDMDHENMFWYRQDPGLGLRLIYFSYDVKMKEKGDIPEGYSVSREKKERFSLILESASTNQTSMYLCASSRGGAGANVLTFGAGSRLTVL.

This clonotype was counted at least ten times. V is TRBV29-1 and J is TRBJ2-3; 7 bases match TRBD1. The germline V gene has CDR1 SQVTM and CDR2 ANQGSEA. The CDR3 runs to 14 residues. The junction had 4 bases not matched to a gene; V was cut back by 0 bases and J by 4 bases. The CDR3 spells CSVEDRTGPDTQYF. DNA of the CDR3: TGCAGCGTTGAAGATCGGACAGGCCCAGATACGCAGTATTTT.

This clonotype was picked up many times. The CDR3 coding sequence is TGTGCCAGCAGCTTTGGCGAAGCCTACGAGCAGTACTTC. Translation gives CASSFGEAYEQYF. The chain employs TRBV5-4 and TRBJ2-7; no clear D gene. Per the germline V gene, CDR1 is SGHNT and CDR2 is YYREEE (reference sequence). The CDR3 is 13 residues long. V lost 2 bases and J 2 bases, leaving 8 bases between the germline ends.

This clonotype was found many times. The chain has TRBV2 and TRBJ2-6; a weak D match, TRBD2 (6 bases). The CDR3 spans 16 residues. Trimming took 0 bases from V and 0 from J, leaving 6 bases between them. The germline CDR1 and CDR2 sequences are SNHLY and FYNNEI. The CDR3 reads CASSEAGGSGANVLTF. The CDR3 DNA follows: TGTGCCAGCAGTGAAGCGGGGGGCTCTGGGGCCAACGTCCTGACTTTC.

The chain joins TRBV3-1 to TRBJ1-1, with D possibly being TRBD1 (5 bases). The CDR3 is 16 residues long. Germline lookup yields CDR1 LGHDT and CDR2 YNNKEL (reference sequence). V was shortened by 0 bases and J by 6 bases, with 17 bases between the two germline ends. DNA for the CDR3: TGTGCCAGCAGCCAAGACAATCGGCCCGGGGGTTCTGAAGCTTTCTTT. Translated, it gives CASSQDNRPGGSEAFF.

This chain connects TRBV5-4 to TRBJ2-1; TRBD1 agrees at 8 bases. CDR1 is SGHNT and CDR2 is YYREEE in the germline V gene (reference sequence). The CDR3 contains 15 residues. Germline trimming cut 1 base from V and 4 bases from J; bases unmatched to any gene: 4. In DNA form, the CDR3 reads TGTGCCAGCAGCTTGACCGGGACAGGATACAATGAGCAGTTCTTC. This sequence encodes CASSLTGTGYNEQFF.

The table lists this clonotype with many counts. The rearrangement uses TRBV20-1 and TRBJ2-7, with D possibly matching TRBD2 (6 bases). The CDR3 covers 14 residues. The V and J ends lost 7 bases and 2 bases respectively, with 18 bases between them. Germline values: CDR1 DFQATT, CDR2 SNEGSKA (reference sequence). CDR3 bases: TGCAGTGTCGTTCGGGGGACCGGGACCTACGAGCAGTACTTC. Residues: CSVVRGTGTYEQYF.

This clonotype has more than one count but fewer than ten. This chain uses TRBV7-2 with TRBJ2-7; D is uncertain. V was clipped by 1 base and J by 6 bases, with 7 bases between them. Looked up from germline, CDR1 is SGHTA and CDR2 is FQGNSA. CDR3 length: 12 residues. The CDR3 nucleotides read TGTGCCAGCAGCTTAGGTCCTGGCGAGCAGTACTTC. As protein: CASSLGPGEQYF.

This clonotype was seen ten or more times. The chain employs TRBV12-3 or TRBV12-4 and TRBJ2-1; 7 nucleotides agree with TRBD2. J was trimmed by 8 bases and V by 7 bases; bases with no gene match: 14. CDR3 size: 15 residues. The chain's CDR3 is CASNLGRELRDEQFF. The CDR3 bases are TGTGCCAGCAATCTAGGGCGGGAGTTACGGGATGAGCAGTTCTTC.

This clonotype turned up a few times. The CDR3 DNA follows: TGCAGTGCTGAGAATATATTATTGGGTCCCCGGACGGGGAGCGACACAGATACGCAGTATTTT. It codes for CSAENILLGPRTGSDTDTQYF. The V gene is TRBV20-1, the J gene TRBJ2-3, with D perhaps matching TRBD2 (5 bases). V lost 5 bases and J lost 2, with 35 bases in between. Germline-derived CDR1 and CDR2 are DFQATT and SNEGSKA (reference sequence). CDR3 length: 21 residues.